This T cell receptor beta chain is from a study of blood T cell repertoires in COVID-19. Study as a whole: In each case, the material was cDNA or gDNA derived from T cells, B-cell-depleted T cells, or PBMCs.

In the original processing: Using reference gene primer amplification, nucleated cell counts were estimated. This table comes from immunoSEQ multiplex PCR, and its TCRdb copy is limited to in-frame clones, with some not included. That table gives V, J and clone size, and the DNA gave D and trimming. This table has roughly 63,000 clones, 60% to 75% appearing once. The clonotype originates from a woman aged 80 or over with acute or convalescent COVID-19. The material sequenced was peripheral blood.

CDR3 sequence reads: CATSRRTDTQYF. CDR3 sequence (DNA): TGTGCCACCAGCAGACGGACAGATACGCAGTATTTT. V is TRBV15 and J is TRBJ2-3; D is uncertain. Per the germline V gene, CDR1 is LNHNV and CDR2 is YYDKDF (reference sequence). Trimming removed 2 bases from V and 3 bases from J, with 3 bases in between. The CDR3 is 12 residues long.